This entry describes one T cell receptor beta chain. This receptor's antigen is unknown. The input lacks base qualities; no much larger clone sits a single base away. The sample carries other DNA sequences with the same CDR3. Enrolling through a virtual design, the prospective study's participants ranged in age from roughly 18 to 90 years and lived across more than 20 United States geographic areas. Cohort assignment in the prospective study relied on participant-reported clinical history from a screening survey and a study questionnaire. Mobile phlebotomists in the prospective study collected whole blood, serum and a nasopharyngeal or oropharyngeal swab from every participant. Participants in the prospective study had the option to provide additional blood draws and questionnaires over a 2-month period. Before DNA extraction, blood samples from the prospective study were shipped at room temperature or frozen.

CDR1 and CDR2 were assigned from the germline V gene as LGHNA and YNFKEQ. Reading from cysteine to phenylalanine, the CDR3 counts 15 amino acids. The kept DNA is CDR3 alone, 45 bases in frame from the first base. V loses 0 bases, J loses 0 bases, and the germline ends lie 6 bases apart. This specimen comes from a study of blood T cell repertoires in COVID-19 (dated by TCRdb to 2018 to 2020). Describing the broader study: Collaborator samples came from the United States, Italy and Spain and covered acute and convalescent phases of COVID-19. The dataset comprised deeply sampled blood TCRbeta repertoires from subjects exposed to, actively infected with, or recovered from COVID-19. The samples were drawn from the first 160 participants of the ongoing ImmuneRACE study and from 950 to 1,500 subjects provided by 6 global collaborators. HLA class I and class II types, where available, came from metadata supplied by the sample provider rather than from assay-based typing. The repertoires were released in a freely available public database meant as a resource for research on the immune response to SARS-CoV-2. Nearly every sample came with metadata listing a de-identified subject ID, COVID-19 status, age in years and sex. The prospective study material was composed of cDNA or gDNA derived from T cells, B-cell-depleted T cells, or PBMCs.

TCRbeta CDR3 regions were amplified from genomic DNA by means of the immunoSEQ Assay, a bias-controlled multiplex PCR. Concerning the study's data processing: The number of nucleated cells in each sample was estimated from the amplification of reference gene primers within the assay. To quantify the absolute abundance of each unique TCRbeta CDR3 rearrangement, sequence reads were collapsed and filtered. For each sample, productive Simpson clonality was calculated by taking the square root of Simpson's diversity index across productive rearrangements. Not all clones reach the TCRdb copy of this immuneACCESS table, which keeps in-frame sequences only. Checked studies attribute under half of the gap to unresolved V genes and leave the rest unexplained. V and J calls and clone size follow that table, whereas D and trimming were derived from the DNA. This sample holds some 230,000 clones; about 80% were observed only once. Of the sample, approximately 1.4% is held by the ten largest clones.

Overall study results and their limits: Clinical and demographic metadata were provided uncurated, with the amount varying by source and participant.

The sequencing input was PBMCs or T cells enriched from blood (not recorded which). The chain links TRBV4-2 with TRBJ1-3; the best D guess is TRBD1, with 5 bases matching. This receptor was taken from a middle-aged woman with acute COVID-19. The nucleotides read TGTGCCAGCAGCCAAGATAGGGGCTCTGGAAACACCATATATTTT. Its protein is CASSQDRGSGNTIYF.